These 17 T cell receptor beta chains were sequenced from one sample in a study of shared clonotypes between healthy human individuals. The assay was immunoSEQ multiplex PCR, and TCRdb's table has in-frame clones only and misses some. Seen here are 2 million to 2.5 million clones, under 97% observed once, and the top ten hold 0.1% to 0.15%. The sample consisted of naive CD4+ T cells sorted from blood. Subset denoted: CD45RA+ positively selected. The source is a man younger than 30 in good health.

CDR3 sequence: CAWSVRPPSGVPIAYEQYF. The CDR3 coding sequence is TGTGCCTGGAGTGTAAGGCCCCCTTCAGGGGTCCCCATTGCCTACGAGCAGTACTTC. The chain employs TRBV30 and TRBJ2-7; perhaps TRBD1 as D (6 bases). The V end lost 0 bases, the J end lost 2 bases, and 26 bases lay between the germline ends. The CDR3 is made up of 19 amino acids. CDR1 is GTSNPN and CDR2 is SVGIG in the germline V gene (reference sequence).

V usage is TRBV4-2 and J usage is TRBJ1-2; no clear D gene. Germline CDR1 LGHNA, CDR2 YNFKEQ. There are 16 residues in the CDR3. V was pared by 0 bases and J by 4 bases, with 15 bases between. The CDR3 loop is CASSQDYVTGIYGYTF. CDR3 bases: TGTGCCAGCAGCCAAGATTATGTCACCGGGATCTATGGCTACACCTTC.

This chain uses TRBV5-1 with TRBJ2-7; perhaps D is TRBD1 or TRBD2 (5 bases each). Trimming cost V 3 bases and J 5 bases, with 24 bases left between them. This CDR3 has 17 residues. Germline V gene sequence: CDR1 SGHRS, CDR2 YFSETQ. Here the CDR3 reads CASSSGTGTPGWDEQYF. CDR3 in DNA: TGCGCCAGCAGCTCAGGTACCGGGACGCCAGGATGGGACGAGCAGTACTTC.

V and J are TRBV5-4 and TRBJ2-1, with 14 bases lining up with TRBD2. Germline CDR1 and CDR2: SGHNT and YYREEE (reference sequence). This CDR3 region has 17 residues. With 0 bases clipped from V and 7 bases from J, the junction kept 6 bases outside the gene matches. Here the CDR3 reads CASSLGLAGGPMNEQFF. As DNA, the CDR3 is TGTGCCAGCAGCTTGGGACTAGCGGGGGGGCCGATGAATGAGCAGTTCTTC. The whole variable domain, remainder taken from reference TRBV5-4 and TRBJ2-1, is ETGVTQSPTHLIKTRGQQVTLRCSSQSGHNTVSWYQQALGQGPQFIFQYYREEENGRGNFPPRFSGLQFPNYSSELNVNALELDDSALYLCASSLGLAGGPMNEQFFGPGTRLTVL.

The V gene is TRBV19, the J gene TRBJ2-1; possibly TRBD1 or TRBD2 for D (5 bases each). Between the trimmed V and J ends, which lost 1 base and 8 bases, there was a span of 6 bases. From germline, CDR1 is LNHDA and CDR2 SQIVND (reference sequence). The CDR3 length is 12 residues. The CDR3 reads CASSIAGHEQFF. DNA for the CDR3: TGTGCCAGTAGTATAGCGGGGCATGAGCAGTTCTTC.

This chain links TRBV7-3 with TRBJ2-7; D is unclear. Between the trimmed V and J ends, which lost 1 base and 3 bases, there was a span of 7 bases. The germline CDR1 and CDR2 sequences are SGHTA and FQGTGA. This CDR3 has 13 residues. The DNA of the CDR3 is TGTGCCAGCAGCTTAATTAGCCTCTACGAGCAGTACTTC. This encodes CASSLISLYEQYF.

The genes are TRBV11-3 and TRBJ1-4; 7 bases are a match to TRBD1. The CDR3 covers 15 residues. J lost 5 bases, V lost 0 bases, and 3 bases had no gene match. Per the germline V gene, CDR1 is SGHNT and CDR2 is YENEEA. CDR3 nucleotides: TGTGCCAGCAGCTTAGACAGGGGGTCGAATGAAAAACTGTTTTTT. Protein product: CASSLDRGSNEKLFF.

With regard to this clone: Other nucleotide sequences in the sample specify the same CDR3. The rearrangement links TRBV7-9 to TRBJ1-5; no clear D gene. V was cut by 1 base and J by 4 bases, with 5 bases left in between. The germline V gene encodes CDR1 SEHNR and CDR2 FQNEAQ (reference sequence). This CDR3 is built from 13 residues. The chain's CDR3 is CASSLDGNQPQHF. Here the CDR3 DNA reads TGTGCCAGCAGCTTAGACGGGAATCAGCCCCAGCATTTT.

The sample holds a few counts of this clone. The V call is TRBV30, the J call TRBJ2-2; D is unclear. Trimming left V 5 bases short and J 7 bases short, with 8 bases between. Germline CDR1 is GTSNPN and CDR2 is SVGIG (reference sequence). The CDR3 is 11 amino acids. CDR3 nucleotide sequence: TGTGCCTGGGGTGGCAACGGGGAGCTGTTTTTT. This sequence encodes CAWGGNGELFF.

The chain joins TRBV5-1 to TRBJ2-7; no clear D gene. The CDR3 loop spans 14 amino acids. Deletions cut 0 bases from V and 2 bases from J, with 9 bases between. Germline loops: CDR1 SGHRS, CDR2 YFSETQ. Here the CDR3 reads CASSLAADTYEQYF. The CDR3 bases are TGCGCCAGCAGCTTGGCGGCAGACACCTACGAGCAGTACTTC.

This sequence joins TRBV2 and TRBJ1-1, with no clear D. CDR3 length equals 13 residues. From germline, CDR1 is SNHLY and CDR2 FYNNEI. The ends were cut back, 6 bases at V and 5 bases at J, with 13 bases in the middle. The CDR3 DNA follows: TGTGCCAGCAGGTCCGAAGGAGGGACTGAAGCTTTCTTT. Its translation: CASRSEGGTEAFF.

V gene TRBV5-1 combines with J gene TRBJ1-1; D gene ambiguous. The CDR3 is 15 amino acids. CDR1 is SGHRS and CDR2 is YFSETQ in the germline V gene. V lost 1 base and J lost 1, with 11 bases in between. CDR3 DNA sequence: TGCGCCAGCAGCTTGCACGGGAATTCGAACACTGAAGCTTTCTTT. As protein: CASSLHGNSNTEAFF.

The J gene is TRBJ1-4, the V gene TRBV4-3; no clear D. The CDR3 has 15 residues. Germline V CDR1 and CDR2: LGHNA, YSLEER. Trimming left V 4 bases short and J 8 bases short, with 17 bases between. The chain's CDR3 is CASSPGISFKEKLFF. The CDR3 DNA follows: TGCGCCAGCAGCCCCGGGATCTCGTTTAAAGAAAAACTGTTTTTT.

To note about this clone: At the DNA level, this CDR3 is encoded by other sequences in the same sample as well. This chain uses TRBV6-5 with TRBJ2-2, with D uncertain. The CDR3 totals 11 residues. V lost 5 bases and J lost 7, with 5 bases in between. Germline V lookup: CDR1 MNHEY, CDR2 SVGAGI. Here the CDR3 DNA reads TGTGCCAGCAGTCGCTACGGGGAGCTGTTTTTT. Its protein product is CASSRYGELFF.

The table lists this clone with a count of one. The rearrangement links TRBV21-1 to TRBJ1-6. TRBV21-1 has pseudogene status. CDR3 size: 13 residues. CDR3 sequence: CASSKVTVIALHF. The CDR3 DNA follows: TGTGCCAGCAGCAAAGTCACGGTTATTGCCCTCCACTTT.

V gene TRBV6-1 combines with J gene TRBJ1-4; D is ambiguous. Trimming removed 5 bases from V and 0 bases from J, with 10 bases in between. CDR1 is MNHNS and CDR2 is SASEGT in the germline V gene. The CDR3 has 15 residues. The CDR3 sequence is CASSTRWATNEKLFF. The CDR3, as DNA: TGTGCCAGCAGTACTCGGTGGGCAACTAATGAAAAACTGTTTTTT.

V usage is TRBV29-1 and J usage is TRBJ1-1; possible D gene TRBD1, 6 bases. Germline V gives CDR1 SQVTM, CDR2 ANQGSEA. The CDR3 runs 14 residues. The germline V and J ends were trimmed by 1 base and 0 bases, with 9 bases remaining between them. CDR3 coding DNA: TGCAGCGTTGAAGGACAGGCTATGAACACTGAAGCTTTCTTT. It yields the protein CSVEGQAMNTEAFF.